The 13 T cell receptor beta chains below come from one sample, sequenced in a study of cytomegalovirus exposure and HLA in healthy donors. It was with 60 Vbeta and 13 Jbeta primers that the PCR ran. TCRdb's table, derived via immunoSEQ multiplex PCR, lists solely in-frame clones and lacks some. The sample has approximately 200,000 clones, 70% to 90% seen once. Specimen: PBMCs. The source is a woman between 45 and 60 years old in good health and CMV-seronegative.

Points on this clone: The germline gene is not matched at one end of the junction; a read error may be the cause. The V and J genes are TRBV7-9 and TRBJ2-1, with 7 positions matching TRBD2. Germline assignment: CDR1 SEHNR and CDR2 FQNEAQ (reference sequence). The CDR3 consists of 15 residues. Here the CDR3 reads CSSSPGTTRNNEQFF. CDR3 sequence (DNA): TGTTCCAGCAGCCCCGGGACTACCCGTAACAATGAGCAGTTCTTC.

The rearrangement uses TRBV18 and TRBJ2-5; a weak D match, TRBD1 (5 bases). V lost 4 bases and J lost 2, with 8 bases in between. CDR3 size: 13 residues. Germline loops: CDR1 KGHSH, CDR2 LQKENI. Here the CDR3 reads CASSQQEQETQYF. Here the CDR3 DNA reads TGTGCCAGCTCACAACAGGAACAAGAGACCCAGTACTTC.

The chain uses TRBV19 and TRBJ2-7; a weak D match, TRBD1 (6 bases). CDR3 size: 13 residues. Germline V gives CDR1 LNHDA, CDR2 SQIVND (reference sequence). V lost 4 bases and J 4 bases, leaving 11 bases between the germline ends. For the CDR3, the DNA is TGTGCCAGTAGTAATGGACAGATGTACGAGCAGTACTTC. Translating gives CASSNGQMYEQYF.

V usage is TRBV5-1 and J usage is TRBJ2-1; 9 nucleotides agree with TRBD1. The length of the CDR3 is 14 residues. After removal of 3 bases from V and 6 bases from J, the junction contained 4 bases not matched to a gene. In germline, CDR1 is SGHRS, CDR2 YFSETQ. The CDR3 coding sequence is TGCGCCAGCAGCTGGGGACAGGGACCCAATGAGCAGTTCTTC. It codes for CASSWGQGPNEQFF.

CDR3 coding DNA: TGTGCCAGCAGTGTGTCCTTCGGGATGGACTATGGCTACACCTTC. Translated: CASSVSFGMDYGYTF. The chain recombines TRBV6-1 with TRBJ1-2; D ambiguous. Germline V CDR1 and CDR2: MNHNS, SASEGT. CDR3 size: 15 residues. V lost 4 bases and J lost 3, with 15 bases in between.

This chain links TRBV11-2 with TRBJ2-2; 9 bases agree with TRBD2. The CDR3 is 16 residues long. Germline assignment: CDR1 SGHAT and CDR2 FQNNGV. J gave up 5 bases and V 2 bases, and 6 bases lay outside the gene matches. The CDR3 nucleotides read TGTGCCAGCAGCTTAAGTAGCGGGAGATTGACCGGGGAGCTGTTTTTT. Translation: CASSLSSGRLTGELFF.

V is TRBV5-1 and J is TRBJ1-1, with D unresolved. The CDR3 spans 15 residues. Deletions cut 0 bases from V and 1 base from J, with 10 bases between. Per the germline V gene, CDR1 is SGHRS and CDR2 is YFSETQ. Written as DNA, the CDR3 is TGCGCCAGCAGCTTGGCCCCGAGCGGGAACACTGAAGCTTTCTTT. It yields the protein CASSLAPSGNTEAFF.

The chain is built from TRBV4-1 and TRBJ2-1; D might be TRBD2 (5 bases). V dropped 1 base and J dropped 7 bases, with 20 bases sitting between them. This CDR3 comprises 17 residues. In germline, CDR1 is MGHRA, CDR2 YSYEKL. Here the CDR3 DNA reads TGCGCCAGCAGCCAAGCGTTGGGAGTTTCGGGAAGGAATGAGCAGTTCTTC. Translating it yields CASSQALGVSGRNEQFF.

The chain employs TRBV14 and TRBJ2-1, with TRBD2 matching over 12 bases. The CDR3 is 18 amino acids. Trimming at V came to 0 bases and at J to 4 bases, leaving 7 bases not matched to a gene. Germline loops: CDR1 SGHDN, CDR2 FVKESK. CDR3 region: CASSQDGWTSGNYNEQFF. The CDR3 DNA is TGTGCCAGCAGCCAAGATGGCTGGACTAGCGGGAATTACAATGAGCAGTTCTTC.

The chain links TRBV5-1 to TRBJ2-3; TRBD2 might be the D (5 bases). CDR3 length: 16 amino acids. From germline, CDR1 is SGHRS and CDR2 YFSETQ. V was pared by 0 bases and J by 0 bases, with 11 bases between. CDR3 in DNA: TGCGCCAGCAGCTTGGCCCGAGCGGTGAGCACAGATACGCAGTATTTT. This translates into CASSLARAVSTDTQYF.

This clone occurred a few times. This chain joins TRBV7-2 and TRBJ1-1; 8 nucleotides agree with TRBD1. The CDR3 runs 13 residues. Germline lookup yields CDR1 SGHTA and CDR2 FQGNSA. J lost 4 bases, V lost 6 bases, and 4 bases had no gene match. CDR3 sequence: CASSPGQGTEAFF. The CDR3 DNA follows: TGTGCCAGCAGTCCCGGACAGGGCACTGAAGCTTTCTTT.

CDR3 nucleotides: TGTGCCAGCAGTGGTTTCACTACTGAAGCTTTCTTT. Translation: CASSGFTTEAFF. The chain employs TRBV6-1 and TRBJ1-1; no clear D gene. The CDR3 spans 12 residues. Germline-derived CDR1 and CDR2 are MNHNS and SASEGT. Trimming took 4 bases from V and 5 from J, leaving 8 bases between them.

The CDR3 loop is CASSPRQGDLSNYGYTF. The CDR3 DNA reads TGTGCCAGCAGCCCGAGACAGGGCGACCTCTCTAACTATGGCTACACCTTC. This chain joins TRBV5-4 and TRBJ1-2, with 7 nucleotides matching TRBD1. The germline V gene encodes CDR1 SGHNT and CDR2 YYREEE (reference sequence). The trim removed 4 bases at V and 0 bases at J, leaving 12 bases unmatched. This CDR3 spans 17 amino acids. The variable domain in full, with the rest retrieved from reference TRBV5-4 and TRBJ1-2, is ETGVTQSPTHLIKTRGQQVTLRCSSQSGHNTVSWYQQALGQGPQFIFQYYREEENGRGNFPPRFSGLQFPNYSSELNVNALELDDSALYLCASSPRQGDLSNYGYTFGSGTRLTVV.